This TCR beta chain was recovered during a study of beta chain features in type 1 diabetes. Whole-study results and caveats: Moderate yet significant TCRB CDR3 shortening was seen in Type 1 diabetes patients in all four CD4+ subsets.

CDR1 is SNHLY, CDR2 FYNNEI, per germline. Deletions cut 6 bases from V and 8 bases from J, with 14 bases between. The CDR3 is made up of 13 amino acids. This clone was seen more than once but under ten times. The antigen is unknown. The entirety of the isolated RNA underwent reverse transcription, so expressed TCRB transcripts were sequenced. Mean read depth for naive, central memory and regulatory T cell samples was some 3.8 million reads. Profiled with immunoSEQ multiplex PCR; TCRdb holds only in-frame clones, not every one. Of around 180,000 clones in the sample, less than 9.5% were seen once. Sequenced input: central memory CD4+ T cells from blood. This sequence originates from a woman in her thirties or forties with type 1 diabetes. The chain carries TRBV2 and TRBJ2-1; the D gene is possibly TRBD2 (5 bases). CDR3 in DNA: TGTGCCAGCAGCGGCACGGGGTACGATGAGCAGTTCTTC. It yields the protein CASSGTGYDEQFF.